These T cell receptor beta chains were read from a single sample in a study of spatial heterogeneity in lung cancer. One entry per CDR3 protein results from TCRdb running MiXCR on the 5' RACE reads. The sample contains 30,000 to 40,000 distinct CDR3 sequences, 6% to 9.5% of which appear only once. Sequenced material: PBMCs, taken at follow-up. Receptors originate from a male donor with early-stage non-small cell lung cancer. The CDR3 runs from the conserved cysteine through the conserved F or W. A D gene is named only where the DNA matches it firmly. Clone size is stated in some rows and not others, as once, few, many or a class when expanded.

TRBV9	many	-	TRBJ1-1	CASSTQNTEAFF	TGTGCCAGCAGCACCCAGAACACTGAAGCTTTCTTT
TRBV20-1	many	TRBD2	TRBJ2-7	CSARSRTSGTYEQYF	TGCAGTGCTAGATCGCGGACTAGCGGGACCTACGAGCAGTACTTC
TRBV3-1	many	-	TRBJ1-2	CASSQLAEGYGYTF	TGTGCCAGCAGCCAGCTGGCGGAAGGGTATGGCTACACCTTC
TRBV20-1	many	-	TRBJ2-6	CSANADSGANVLTF	TGCAGTGCTAATGCTGACTCTGGGGCCAACGTCCTGACTTTC
TRBV30	many	-	TRBJ2-3	CAWSLPGAQYF	TGTGCCTGGAGTCTCCCCGGGGCGCAGTATTTT
TRBV18	many	-	TRBJ1-1	CASSPPRQDSLNTEAFF	TGTGCCAGCTCACCACCGCGGCAGGATAGTTTGAACACTGAAGCTTTCTTT
TRBV29-1	many	-	TRBJ1-1	CSGRGLGAEAFF	TGCAGTGGCCGGGGGCTTGGCGCTGAAGCTTTCTTT
TRBV11-2	many	TRBD2	TRBJ2-3	CASSSREGLVVNTQYF	TGTGCCAGCAGTTCCAGGGAGGGCCTGGTAGTGAATACGCAGTATTTT
TRBV18	many	-	TRBJ2-5	CACLPDTQETQYF	TGTGCCTGCCTCCCGGACACCCAAGAGACCCAGTACTTC
TRBV15	many	TRBD1	TRBJ2-1	CATSRDGTGGLDEQFF	TGTGCCACCAGCAGAGATGGGACAGGGGGCTTGGATGAGCAGTTCTTC
TRBV7-7	few	-	TRBJ2-5	CASSPRTATSETQYF	TGTGCTAGCAGCCCCAGGACAGCGACCAGCGAGACCCAGTACTTC
TRBV7-8	many	-	TRBJ2-1	CASSLGLRVNEQFF	TGTGCCAGCAGCCTGGGGCTGCGTGTGAATGAGCAGTTCTTC
TRBV7-9	many	-	TRBJ2-3	CASSFPNTDTQYF	TGTGCCAGCAGCTTCCCCAACACAGATACGCAGTATTTT
TRBV20-1	many	-	TRBJ2-7	CSATGEQVSYEQYF	TGCAGTGCTACAGGGGAGCAGGTCTCCTACGAGCAGTACTTC
TRBV30	once	-	TRBJ2-7	CAWSRGTPYEQYF	TGTGCCTGGAGTCGGGGGACTCCCTACGAGCAGTACTTC
TRBV10-3	many	TRBD1	TRBJ1-2	CAISTGTGAPLYGYTF	TGTGCCATCAGTACCGGGACAGGGGCTCCCCTCTATGGCTACACCTTC
TRBV7-6	few	-	TRBJ2-2	CASSPLGKPTGELFF	TGTGCCAGCAGCCCCCTCGGGAAACCCACCGGGGAGCTGTTTTTT
TRBV6-5	many	TRBD2	TRBJ2-3	CASSYLVGTSGGARDTQYF	TGTGCCAGCAGTTACCTAGTGGGGACTAGCGGGGGGGCAAGGGATACGCAGTATTTT
TRBV27	many	-	TRBJ2-3	CASRSWGSTDTQYF	TGTGCCAGCCGGTCGTGGGGGTCCACAGATACGCAGTATTTT
TRBV7-9	many	-	TRBJ1-6	CASSLGWNSPLHF	TGTGCCAGCAGCTTAGGTTGGAATTCACCCCTCCACTTT
TRBV27	many	-	TRBJ1-2	CASRAQGFFNYGYTF	TGTGCCAGCAGAGCACAGGGATTTTTTAACTATGGCTACACCTTC
TRBV6-6	many	-	TRBJ2-7	CATARDSITYEQYF	TGTGCCACCGCACGGGACTCTATAACCTACGAGCAGTACTTC
TRBV6-4	many	TRBD2	TRBJ2-1	CASSDRTSGVPREQFF	TGTGCCAGCAGTGACCGGACTAGCGGGGTTCCCCGGGAGCAGTTCTTC
TRBV6-1	many	TRBD1	TRBJ2-6	CAGRQGTSGANVLTF	TGTGCCGGAAGACAGGGGACCTCTGGGGCCAACGTCCTGACTTTC
TRBV27	many	TRBD1	TRBJ1-5	CASSFTGESNQPQHF	TGTGCCAGCAGTTTTACAGGGGAAAGCAATCAGCCCCAGCATTTT
TRBV27	-	-	TRBJ1-1	CASSLRVDTEAFF	TGTGCCAGCAGTTTAAGGGTCGACACTGAAGCTTTCTTT
TRBV6-5	many	-	TRBJ2-3	CASSYGWAGAGDTQYF	TGTGCCAGCAGTTACGGTTGGGCGGGGGCTGGAGATACGCAGTATTTT
TRBV7-9	many	-	TRBJ2-2	CASSQGTGELFF	TGTGCCAGCAGCCAGGGGACCGGGGAGCTGTTTTTT
TRBV7-9	many	TRBD1	TRBJ2-7	CASSSNSGTGYEQYF	TGTGCCAGCAGCTCAAACTCCGGGACAGGATACGAGCAGTACTTC
TRBV11-1	many	-	TRBJ2-1	CASTDYNEQFF	TGTGCCAGCACCGATTACAATGAGCAGTTCTTC
TRBV5-1	many	-	TRBJ1-1	CASSLVPEQNTEAFF	TGCGCCAGCAGCTTGGTCCCCGAGCAGAACACTGAAGCTTTCTTT
TRBV6-5	-	TRBD2	TRBJ2-7	CASSPTSGGYHEQYF	TGTGCCAGCAGCCCAACTAGCGGGGGGTACCACGAGCAGTACTTC
TRBV7-8	many	-	TRBJ2-5	CASSLAGGTVGETQYF	TGTGCCAGCAGCTTAGCGGGAGGGACAGTTGGAGAGACCCAGTACTTC
TRBV5-5	many	-	TRBJ1-1	CASSFAGPNTEAFF	TGTGCCAGCAGCTTCGCAGGGCCGAACACTGAAGCTTTCTTT
TRBV5-1	many	-	TRBJ2-3	CATQLRSGDTQYF	TGCGCCACGCAGCTCCGGTCGGGGGATACGCAGTATTTT
TRBV3-1	-	-	TRBJ2-3	CASSHPGRADTQYF	TGTGCCAGCAGCCACCCCGGGAGAGCAGATACGCAGTATTTT
TRBV2	few	TRBD1	TRBJ2-7	CASSVLRDRATIGDEQYF	TGTGCCAGCAGTGTTCTCCGGGACAGGGCCACTATTGGCGATGAGCAGTACTTC
TRBV5-6	-	-	TRBJ1-2	CASRIGLHTLGQSYGYTF	TGTGCCAGCAGGATTGGTCTACACACACTGGGACAAAGCTATGGCTACACCTTC
TRBV7-6	many	-	TRBJ1-1	CASSLYRGAEAFF	TGTGCCAGCAGCCTCTACCGAGGGGCTGAAGCTTTCTTT
TRBV13	-	-	TRBJ1-5	CTSSLGAGNQPQHF	TGTACCAGCAGCTTAGGGGCTGGCAATCAGCCCCAGCATTTT
TRBV7-8	many	-	TRBJ2-1	CASSQGTSGNEQFF	TGTGCCAGCAGCCAAGGTACCAGCGGCAATGAGCAGTTCTTC
TRBV5-1	many	TRBD1	TRBJ2-5	CASSLDLTGGQETQYF	TGCGCCAGCAGCTTGGATCTTACAGGGGGGCAAGAGACCCAGTACTTC
TRBV12-3/TRBV12-4	many	TRBD1	TRBJ1-6	CASILGTGNSPLHF	TGTGCCAGCATTTTAGGGACAGGGAATTCACCCCTCCACTTT
TRBV12-3/TRBV12-4	many	TRBD1	TRBJ2-7	CASSPEDRNYEQYF	TGTGCCAGCAGCCCTGAGGACAGGAACTACGAGCAGTACTTC
TRBV13	few	-	TRBJ1-2	CASSLDGGRTASNYGYTF	TGTGCCAGCAGCTTAGATGGTGGTAGGACCGCTTCTAACTATGGCTACACCTTC
TRBV19	many	TRBD1	TRBJ1-1	CASNTQGQELNTEAFF	TGTGCCAGTAACACCCAAGGACAGGAGCTTAACACTGAAGCTTTCTTT
TRBV7-9	many	-	TRBJ1-1	CASSTGTRFPQQNTEAFF	TGTGCCAGCAGCACTGGGACCCGTTTCCCCCAACAAAACACTGAAGCTTTCTTT
TRBV29-1	many	-	TRBJ2-5	CSVDERARMSETQYF	TGCAGCGTTGATGAGCGGGCGCGGATGAGCGAGACCCAGTACTTC
TRBV6-6	few	-	TRBJ2-7	CASSLRELTYEQYF	TGTGCCAGCAGTCTCCGGGAACTAACCTACGAGCAGTACTTC
TRBV27	many	-	TRBJ2-6	CASSFWRSGANVLTF	TGTGCCAGCAGTTTCTGGCGCTCTGGGGCCAACGTCCTGACTTTC
TRBV30	many	TRBD1	TRBJ1-4	CAWSTGTGDEKLFF	TGTGCCTGGAGCACCGGGACAGGGGATGAAAAACTGTTTTTT
TRBV12-3/TRBV12-4	-	TRBD1	TRBJ2-5	CASSLGQHQETQYF	TGTGCCAGCAGTTTGGGACAGCACCAAGAGACCCAGTACTTC
TRBV12-3/TRBV12-4	many	TRBD1	TRBJ2-2	CASSPGVGDRGYTDTGELFF	TGTGCCAGCAGTCCGGGGGTCGGGGACAGGGGATATACAGACACCGGGGAGCTGTTTTTT
TRBV29-1	many	-	TRBJ1-1	CSVEDGQGSRGEAFF	TGCAGCGTTGAAGATGGGCAGGGCTCCCGTGGTGAAGCTTTCTTT